There are many counts of the clone carrying this T cell receptor beta chain. Its antigen is undetermined. The sample belongs to a study of T cells in Graves' hyperthyroidism and ophthalmopathy. There are 11 residues in the CDR3. Germline CDR1 reads MDHEN; CDR2 reads SYDVKM. V was cut by 6 bases and J by 2 bases, with 5 bases left in between. Notes on the study in general: In simple terms, a model built on 13 V-J features told ophthalmopathy apart from stable hyperthyroidism.

Amplification yielded TCR beta CDR3 regions, with RNA transcripts as the source. Using the HTBI primer set, a first-round RT-PCR was run on the TCR CDR3. TCRdb fed the multiplex PCR reads into MiXCR, producing one record per CDR3 protein. The sample shows 300,000 to 400,000 distinct CDR3 sequences, approximately 14% of them seen only once. The genes are TRBV28 and TRBJ2-7; no reliable D call. The sequenced sample was blood. This TCR came from a woman aged 55-69 years with Graves' hyperthyroidism. The CDR3 DNA reads as TGTGCCAGCAGCGTACCCTACGAGCAGTACTTC. It is translated as CASSVPYEQYF.